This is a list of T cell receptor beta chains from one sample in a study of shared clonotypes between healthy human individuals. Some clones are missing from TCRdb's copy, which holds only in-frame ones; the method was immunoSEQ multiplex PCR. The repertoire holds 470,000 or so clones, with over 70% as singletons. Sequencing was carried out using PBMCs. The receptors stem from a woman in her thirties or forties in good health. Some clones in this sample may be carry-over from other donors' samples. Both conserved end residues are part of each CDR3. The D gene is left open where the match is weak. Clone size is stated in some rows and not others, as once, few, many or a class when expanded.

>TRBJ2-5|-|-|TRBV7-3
CASSLEAGTWETQYF
TGTGCCAGCAGCTTAGAGGCCGGGACCTGGGAGACCCAGTACTTC
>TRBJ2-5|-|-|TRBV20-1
CSASGETQYF
TGCAGTGCTAGCGGAGAGACCCAGTACTTC
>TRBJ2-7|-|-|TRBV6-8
CASSYHGDAAYEQYF
TGTGCCAGCAGTTATCATGGGGATGCGGCCTACGAGCAGTACTTC
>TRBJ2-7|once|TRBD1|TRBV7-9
CASSSRGLSSYEQYF
TGTGCCAGCAGCTCCAGGGGGCTTAGCTCCTACGAGCAGTACTTC
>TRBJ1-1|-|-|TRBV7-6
CASSTRMGTEAFF
TGTGCCAGCAGCACACGCATGGGCACTGAAGCTTTCTTT
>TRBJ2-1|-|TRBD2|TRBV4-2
CASSQDRLASGRALEQFF
TGTGCCAGCAGCCAAGATCGTCTGGCTAGCGGGAGGGCTCTCGAGCAGTTCTTC
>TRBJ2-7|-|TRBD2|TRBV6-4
CASSEWSGSYEQYF
TGTGCCAGCAGTGAATGGAGCGGGAGCTACGAGCAGTACTTC
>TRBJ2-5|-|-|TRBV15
CATKIQGRETQYF
TGTGCCACCAAGATACAGGGTCGGGAGACCCAGTACTTC
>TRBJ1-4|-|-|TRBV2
CASTPRGAQTNEKLFF
TGTGCCAGCACCCCCCGGGGGGCGCAGACTAATGAAAAACTGTTTTTT
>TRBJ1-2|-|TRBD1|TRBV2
CASTDRVGGYTF
TGTGCCAGTACCGACAGGGTAGGTGGCTACACCTTC
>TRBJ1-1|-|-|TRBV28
CASSPPTGSNTEAFF
TGTGCCAGCAGTCCCCCGACAGGTTCGAACACTGAAGCTTTCTTT
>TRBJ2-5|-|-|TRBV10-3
CAISERETQYF
TGTGCCATCAGTGAGCGGGAGACCCAGTACTTC
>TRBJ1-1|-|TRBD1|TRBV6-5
CASSSSGQGWTEAFF
TGTGCCAGCAGTTCCTCCGGACAGGGGTGGACTGAAGCTTTCTTT
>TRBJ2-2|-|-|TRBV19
CASKDQGPGGGELFF
TGTGCCAGCAAGGACCAGGGGCCCGGGGGCGGGGAGCTGTTTTTT
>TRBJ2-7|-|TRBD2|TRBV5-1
CASSFGPAGGPYEQYF
TGCGCCAGCAGCTTCGGGCCGGCGGGAGGGCCCTACGAGCAGTACTTC
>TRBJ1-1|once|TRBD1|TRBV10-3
CATSVGAGQMNTEAFF
TGTGCCACCTCGGTTGGGGCGGGACAGATGAACACTGAAGCTTTCTTT
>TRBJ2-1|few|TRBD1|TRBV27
CASSSPLGGAYNEQFF
TGTGCCAGCAGTTCTCCGTTAGGGGGCGCCTACAATGAGCAGTTCTTC